These 20 T cell receptor beta chains share one sample of origin, sequenced in a study of cytomegalovirus exposure and HLA in healthy donors. The primer mix had 60 Vbeta and 13 Jbeta primers. The protocol was immunoSEQ multiplex PCR, while the TCRdb copy is restricted to in-frame clones and leaves out a portion. Of approximately 100,000 clones listed, 65% to 75% are singletons. Source material: PBMCs. The receptors were sampled from a middle-aged man in good health and CMV-seropositive.

This clone was recorded once. The chain is built from TRBV7-2 and TRBJ1-3, with 8 nucleotides matching TRBD1. After removal of 4 bases from V and 4 bases from J, the junction contained 15 bases not matched to a gene. The CDR3 totals 18 residues. The germline V gene encodes CDR1 SGHTA and CDR2 FQGNSA. CDR3 DNA: TGTGCCAGCAGCTCGGGTTTTAGATACAGGGGGACAGGAAACACCATATATTTT. It encodes CASSSGFRYRGTGNTIYF.

V usage is TRBV5-1 and J usage is TRBJ1-1, with 7 positions matching TRBD1. CDR1 SGHRS and CDR2 YFSETQ come from the germline V gene. J lost 11 bases, V lost 4 bases, and 14 bases had no gene match. This CDR3 has 14 residues. CDR3 sequence: CASSQTPGGSVAFF. Written as DNA, the CDR3 is TGCGCCAGCAGCCAAACCCCAGGGGGAAGTGTTGCTTTCTTT.

There are a few counts of this clone. The chain uses TRBV2 and TRBJ1-1, with D hard to call. Germline CDR1 is SNHLY and CDR2 is FYNNEI. The CDR3 runs 13 residues. V dropped 6 bases and J dropped 11 bases, with 19 bases sitting between them. In nucleotides, the CDR3 is TGTGCCAGCAGCTCCGGAGTCGCGTCGGATGCTTTCTTT. Protein product: CASSSGVASDAFF.

The genes are TRBV10-1 and TRBJ1-2; D remains ambiguous. Germline lookup yields CDR1 WNHNN and CDR2 SYGVQD (reference sequence). The V end lost 1 base, the J end lost 2 bases, and 5 bases lay between the germline ends. The CDR3 runs to 13 residues. Written as DNA, the CDR3 is TGCGCCAGCAGTGAGTACAGAAACTATGGCTACACCTTC. Protein product: CASSEYRNYGYTF.

The chain carries TRBV6-6 and TRBJ1-2; D unresolved. Germline V gene data show CDR1 as MNHNY and CDR2 as SVGAGI (reference sequence). The CDR3 spans 15 residues. V dropped 0 bases and J dropped 8 bases, with 16 bases sitting between them. CDR3 amino acids: CASSYSDEGLTGYTF. In DNA form, the CDR3 reads TGTGCCAGCAGTTACTCAGATGAGGGATTGACGGGCTACACCTTC.

The chain carries TRBV27 and TRBJ2-2, with 8 bases that match TRBD1. Germline trimming cut 6 bases from V and 7 bases from J; bases unmatched to any gene: 1. The CDR3 covers 12 residues. Germline V gene data show CDR1 as MNHEY and CDR2 as SMNVEV (reference sequence). The CDR3 DNA reads TGTGCCAGCAGACAGGGGGGCGGGGAGCTGTTTTTT. This sequence encodes CASRQGGGELFF.

The V and J genes are TRBV25-1 and TRBJ2-2, with 9 positions matching TRBD1. V was clipped by 1 base and J by 3 bases; unmatched bases: 3. CDR3 length equals 16 residues. Germline V gives CDR1 MGHDK, CDR2 SYGVNS. In DNA form, the CDR3 reads TGTGCCAGCAGTGAATTTGGGGACAGGGACACCGGGGAGCTGTTTTTT. Residues: CASSEFGDRDTGELFF. Supplemented by reference TRBV25-1 and TRBJ2-2, the full variable domain reads EADIYQTPRYLVIGTGKKITLECSQTMGHDKMYWYQQDPGMELHLIHYSYGVNSTEKGDLSSESTVSRIRTEHFPLTLESARPSHTSQYLCASSEFGDRDTGELFFGEGSRLTVL.

The chain combines TRBV6-5 with TRBJ1-1; 9 bases line up with TRBD1. Germline V gene sequence: CDR1 MNHEY, CDR2 SVGAGI. V shed 2 bases, J shed 7 bases, and the junction held 5 bases outside the gene matches. This CDR3 has 14 amino acids. CDR3 bases: TGTGCCAGCAGTTACGGAACAGGGGGCATTGAAGCTTTCTTT. Translation: CASSYGTGGIEAFF.

The chain uses TRBV29-1 and TRBJ2-1; no definite D call. CDR1 and CDR2 (germline): SQVTM, ANQGSEA. The V end lost 7 bases, the J end lost 0 bases, and 16 bases lay between the germline ends. The CDR3 is 15 residues long. As DNA, the CDR3 is TGCAGCGGCGCGCAGACTGCAAGCTCCTACAATGAGCAGTTCTTC. Protein sequence: CSGAQTASSYNEQFF.

The chain couples TRBV5-1 to TRBJ2-5; TRBD2 matches at 9 bases. The germline V gene encodes CDR1 SGHRS and CDR2 YFSETQ. V dropped 6 bases and J dropped 4; count of bases not matched to a gene: 10. The CDR3 totals 15 residues. This chain's CDR3 is CASKDLLSGRETQYF. CDR3 coding DNA: TGCGCCAGCAAAGATCTTCTTAGCGGGAGAGAGACCCAGTACTTC.

This clone turned up a few times. The chain uses TRBV6-5 and TRBJ2-1, with D maybe TRBD1 (6 bases). Looked up from germline, CDR1 is MNHEY and CDR2 is SVGAGI. The CDR3 covers 15 residues. The V end lost 0 bases, the J end lost 0 bases, and 6 bases lay between the germline ends. In DNA, the CDR3 is TGTGCCAGCAGTTACTCGGACAGCTCCTACAATGAGCAGTTCTTC. It is translated as CASSYSDSSYNEQFF.

This clone was detected only once. V and J are TRBV5-5 and TRBJ2-7; no clear D gene. Per the germline V gene, CDR1 is SGHKS and CDR2 is YYEKEE (reference sequence). V dropped 0 bases and J dropped 2 bases, with 9 bases sitting between them. CDR3 size: 14 residues. The CDR3 bases are TGTGCCAGCAGCTTGGAGCTGCTCCCCTACGAGCAGTACTTC. Amino acid sequence: CASSLELLPYEQYF.

V is TRBV19 and J is TRBJ2-3; TRBD2 agrees at 9 bases. The ends lost 5 bases at V and 0 bases at J; junction bases unmatched: 3. This CDR3 has 15 residues. CDR1 is LNHDA, CDR2 SQIVND, per germline (reference sequence). CDR3 coding DNA: TGTGCCAGTAGTCTAGCGGGGTTTAGCACAGATACGCAGTATTTT. As protein: CASSLAGFSTDTQYF.

This clone was picked up a small number of times. This chain uses TRBV11-3 with TRBJ2-1; possible D gene TRBD2, 6 bases. The V gene's germline CDR1 is SGHNT and CDR2 YENEEA. V shed 5 bases and J shed 6 bases, with 17 bases lying between them. This CDR3 is 15 amino acids long. In DNA, the CDR3 is TGTGCCAGCAGCAGCGCGGGACTGTTTAGCAATGAGCAGTTCTTC. Translation gives CASSSAGLFSNEQFF.

This clone has a handful of counts. J is TRBJ1-2 and V is TRBV19; 7 bases line up with TRBD1. J was trimmed by 4 bases and V by 7 bases; bases with no gene match: 6. Looked up from germline, CDR1 is LNHDA and CDR2 is SQIVND (reference sequence). The CDR3 has 13 amino acids. CDR3 sequence reads: CASKAGTAYGYTF. For the CDR3, the DNA is TGTGCCAGTAAGGCCGGGACAGCCTATGGCTACACCTTC.

V usage is TRBV4-1 and J usage is TRBJ2-1, with 8 nucleotides matching TRBD2. Trimming cost V 3 bases and J 8 bases; bases outside gene matches: 12. The CDR3 contains 16 residues. Germline V gene lookup returns CDR1 MGHRA and CDR2 YSYEKL. CDR3 sequence reads: CASSHAASGSLDEQFF. The CDR3 nucleotides are TGCGCCAGCAGCCATGCGGCGAGCGGGAGCTTAGATGAGCAGTTCTTC.

The J gene is TRBJ2-2, the V gene TRBV28; D possibly corresponds to TRBD2 (6 bases). Germline V lookup: CDR1 MDHEN, CDR2 SYDVKM. This CDR3 region has 15 residues. Trimming took 2 bases from V and 5 from J, leaving 12 bases between them. The CDR3 region is CASSLAGRSTGELFF. CDR3 nucleotide sequence: TGTGCCAGCAGTTTAGCGGGACGATCGACCGGGGAGCTGTTTTTT.

The CDR3 region has the DNA TGTGCCAGCAGTCGGACAGGGCGAACCCGTTACGAGCAGTACGTC. It specifies CASSRTGRTRYEQYV. The chain uses TRBV6-6 and TRBJ2-7, with 8 positions matching TRBD1. This CDR3 has 15 amino acids. The V gene's germline CDR1 is MNHNY and CDR2 SVGAGI (reference sequence). With 5 bases clipped from V and 4 bases from J, the junction kept 10 bases outside the gene matches.

The chain links TRBV28 to TRBJ2-1; 11 bases line up with TRBD2. Losses at the gene ends were 7 bases for V and 0 bases for J; bases not matched to a gene: 8. Germline V CDR1 and CDR2: MDHEN, SYDVKM. The CDR3 covers 17 residues. In DNA form, the CDR3 reads TGTGCCAGCAATGACATAGCGGGAGGGGGCTCCTACAATGAGCAGTTCTTC. It codes for CASNDIAGGGSYNEQFF.

The V gene is TRBV2, the J gene TRBJ2-1; TRBD1 is a possible D gene (5 bases). This CDR3 contains 13 residues. Trimming took off 5 bases at V and 3 bases at J, with 8 bases between the two ends. Germline V CDR1 and CDR2: SNHLY, FYNNEI. The CDR3 loop reads CASSPTVYNEQFF. Here the CDR3 DNA reads TGTGCCAGCAGTCCGACAGTCTACAATGAGCAGTTCTTC.